The 13 T cell receptor beta chains below come from one sample, sequenced in a study of CD8 T cells in Susac syndrome. RNA, at about 0.45 to 1 ug, was reverse transcribed with random hexamers. TCRdb re-called the immunoSEQ multiplex PCR reads through MiXCR, storing one row per CDR3 protein. The data contain about 130,000 distinct CDR3 sequences, roughly 94% of them singletons. Input material: CD8+ T cells from PBMCs. The receptors come from a human donor with Susac syndrome.

The gene calls are TRBV27 and TRBJ2-7, with D perhaps TRBD2 (6 bases). The V end was cut by 3 bases, the J end by 6 bases, with 18 bases between. The CDR3 length is 15 residues. Germline values: CDR1 MNHEY, CDR2 SMNVEV (reference sequence). DNA of the CDR3: TGTGCCAGCAGTTTGGGCGGGATGAGGGTAGGCGAGCAGTACTTC. This codes for CASSLGGMRVGEQYF.

The table lists this clonotype with a count of one. The chain uses TRBV9 and TRBJ2-7; D is perhaps TRBD1 (5 bases). Germline-derived CDR1 and CDR2 are SGDLS and YYNGEE. The V end was cut by 0 bases, the J end by 0 bases, with 10 bases between. The CDR3 runs to 15 residues. CDR3 DNA sequence: TGTGCCAGCAGCGTAGAGGGGATTCCCTCCTACGAGCAGTACTTC. Its translation is CASSVEGIPSYEQYF.

The chain couples TRBV10-2 to TRBJ1-1; tentatively, D is TRBD1 (5 bases). V was cut by 7 bases and J by 3 bases, with 6 bases left in between. CDR1 is WSHSY, CDR2 SAAADI, per germline. The CDR3 is made up of 11 amino acids. CDR3 amino acids: CASTRDTEAFF. The CDR3 DNA sequence: TGCGCCAGCACCAGGGACACTGAAGCTTTCTTT.

The chain is built from TRBV19 and TRBJ2-1; D unclear. V lost 3 bases, J lost 5 bases, and 5 bases lay in between. The CDR3 extends over 12 amino acids. The germline V gene encodes CDR1 LNHDA and CDR2 SQIVND (reference sequence). The CDR3 loop reads CASSILNNEQFF. The CDR3, as DNA: TGTGCCAGTAGTATTCTGAACAATGAGCAGTTCTTC.

The chain joins TRBV19 to TRBJ1-2, with D unclear. The germline V and J ends were trimmed by 9 bases and 2 bases, with 16 bases remaining between them. Per the germline V gene, CDR1 is LNHDA and CDR2 is SQIVND (reference sequence). This CDR3 contains 14 residues. The CDR3 coding sequence is TGTGCCAGCGAACCGAGTCTGCTAAACTATGGCTACACCTTC. Protein: CASEPSLLNYGYTF.

J is TRBJ1-2 and V is TRBV4-1, with 9 bases identical to TRBD1. CDR1 is MGHRA, CDR2 YSYEKL, per germline. Unmatched junction bases numbered 4, after V lost 4 bases and J lost 4 bases. The CDR3 runs to 14 residues. The CDR3 coding sequence is TGCGCCAGCAGCCGAACAGGGGGCGGCTATGGCTACACCTTC. Its translation: CASSRTGGGYGYTF.

The genes are TRBV12-3 or TRBV12-4 and TRBJ2-1; TRBD1 aligns across 11 bases. V lost 6 bases, J lost 5 bases, and 3 bases stayed unmatched. The CDR3 is 14 residues long. Here the CDR3 DNA reads TGTGCCAGCAGGGGACAGGGGGTCCACAATGAGCAGTTCTTC. This codes for CASRGQGVHNEQFF.

This CDR3 reads CASSVTSSNQPQHF. The CDR3 nucleotides are TGTGCCAGCAGTGTAACATCTAGCAATCAGCCCCAGCATTTT. The gene calls are TRBV12-3 or TRBV12-4 and TRBJ1-5; D unclear. The CDR3 has 14 residues. The V and J ends lost 5 bases and 0 bases respectively, with 8 bases between them.

The chain links TRBV15 to TRBJ2-3; 9 bases line up with TRBD2. The J segment lost 3 bases and the V segment lost 8 bases, leaving 12 bases of the junction unmatched. CDR1 LNHNV and CDR2 YYDKDF come from the germline V gene (reference sequence). The CDR3 has 16 residues. This CDR3 reads CATLAGSGSWTDTQYF. The CDR3 nucleotides are TGTGCCACCCTTGCAGGTAGCGGGAGTTGGACAGATACGCAGTATTTT.

V gene TRBV4-1 combines with J gene TRBJ2-2; D remains ambiguous. Trimming left V 2 bases short and J 7 bases short, with 8 bases between. The CDR3 spans 13 residues. Per the germline V gene, CDR1 is MGHRA and CDR2 is YSYEKL. CDR3 DNA sequence: TGCGCCAGCAGCCAAAATATCGACGGGGAGCTGTTTTTT. Protein product: CASSQNIDGELFF.

The chain links TRBV4-1 to TRBJ1-1; D is possibly TRBD1 (5 bases). The CDR3 length is 17 residues. Between the trimmed V and J ends, which lost 0 bases and 6 bases, there was a span of 20 bases. Per germline, CDR1 MGHRA and CDR2 YSYEKL. The CDR3 nucleotides are TGCGCCAGCAGCCAAGATGGGTGGCCGGGGGGAGACCCTGAAGCTTTCTTT. It encodes CASSQDGWPGGDPEAFF.

V gene TRBV9 combines with J gene TRBJ1-2; D unclear. V lost 2 bases and J lost 8, with 13 bases in between. CDR3 length equals 13 residues. Germline V gene sequence: CDR1 SGDLS, CDR2 YYNGEE. The CDR3 coding sequence is TGTGCCAGCAGCGTTGGGGATTTACGGGGCTACACCTTC. It is translated as CASSVGDLRGYTF. Filled out from reference TRBV9 and TRBJ1-2, the complete variable domain reads DSGVTQTPKHLITATGQRVTLRCSPRSGDLSVYWYQQSLDQGLQFLIQYYNGEERAKGNILERFSAQQFPDLHSELNLSSLELGDSALYFCASSVGDLRGYTFGSGTRLTVV.

The rearrangement uses TRBV9 and TRBJ2-3; 7 nucleotides line up with TRBD1. J gave up 3 bases and V 3 bases, and 4 bases lay outside the gene matches. The CDR3 extends over 14 amino acids. Germline CDR1 reads SGDLS; CDR2 reads YYNGEE. The CDR3 loop is CASSGQGLTDTQYF. The CDR3 region has the DNA TGTGCCAGCAGCGGACAGGGTTTGACAGATACGCAGTATTTT.